This T cell receptor (beta chain) was found in a study of OX40 agonist ivuxolimab in advanced cancers. Study context: The drug used for patients, ivuxolimab, was an agonistic anti-OX40 (CD134) antibody. Study-wide findings and caveats: Antigen specificity remained undetermined for the expanded peripheral T cells. More expanded clones were seen, on average, in CD8+ T cells than in CD4+.

The CDR3 runs 17 residues. From germline, CDR1 is SGHTA and CDR2 FQGNSA. Trimming took 5 bases from V and 3 from J; bases not matched to a gene: 12. A history of autoimmune disease or systemic immunosuppression excluded patients. A note on this clone: The antigen is not known.

Profiling relied on immunoSEQ multiplex PCR, and the TCRdb table lists in-frame clones only, not all of them. Among around 18,000 clones listed, about 89% were seen once. Here the sequenced sample was CD4+ or CD8+ T cells sorted from blood, taken in a trial of the OX40 agonist ivuxolimab. The chain couples TRBV7-2 to TRBJ2-7; 11 positions agree with TRBD2. This sequence originates from an adult with an advanced solid tumor such as melanoma, head and neck, liver or kidney cancer. CDR3 nucleotide sequence: TGTGCCAGCAGCCCGCGGACTAGCGGGCTCTGGGGCTACGAGCAGTACTTC. The encoded protein is CASSPRTSGLWGYEQYF.